The 4 T cell receptor beta chains reported below all come from one sample, sequenced in a study of T cells after somatic rescue of genetic block. This table comes from immunoSEQ multiplex PCR, and its TCRdb copy is limited to in-frame clones, with some not included. The sample includes roughly 14,000 clones, about 70% of them seen just once. Sequenced material: peripheral blood mononuclear cells (PBMCs). The receptor set was obtained from a boy aged 5-17 years.

This chain joins TRBV7-9 and TRBJ2-7; perhaps TRBD1 as D (5 bases). The CDR3 runs 12 residues. The germline V gene encodes CDR1 SEHNR and CDR2 FQNEAQ (reference sequence). Trimming stripped 5 bases from V and 3 bases from J, with 8 bases between. CDR3 region: CASSPGIYEQYF. The CDR3 bases are TGTGCCAGCAGCCCAGGGATCTACGAGCAGTACTTC.

J is TRBJ2-1 and V is TRBV7-6; 8 bases match TRBD2. CDR1 and CDR2 from the germline V gene are SGHVS and FNYEAQ. With 1 base clipped from V and 3 bases from J, the junction kept 2 bases outside the gene matches. This CDR3 region has 15 residues. The CDR3 nucleotides read TGTGCCAGCAGCTTAGAGCGGGGGATCTACAATGAGCAGTTCTTC. Translated, it gives CASSLERGIYNEQFF.

By share of the sample, this clone is medium-sized. The chain uses TRBV10-1 and TRBJ2-7; D not certain. Trimming took 4 bases from V and 2 from J, leaving 9 bases between them. Germline-derived CDR1 and CDR2 are WNHNN and SYGVQD (reference sequence). CDR3 length equals 13 residues. CDR3 nucleotide sequence: TGCGCCAGCAGTGGGGATCTCGCCTACGAGCAGTACTTC. Translating it yields CASSGDLAYEQYF.

The V call is TRBV7-6, the J call TRBJ1-2, with TRBD1 identical over 9 bases. Germline CDR1 and CDR2: SGHVS and FNYEAQ. J gave up 6 bases and V 3 bases, and 20 bases lay outside the gene matches. The CDR3 runs to 19 residues. CDR3 DNA sequence: TGTGCCAGCAGCTTCCTAATCCCATCTGGGACAGGGTACAAGGATGGCTACACCTTC. Protein: CASSFLIPSGTGYKDGYTF.